This is a list of T cell receptor beta chains from one sample in a study of T cell clonotyping in hematopoietic cell transplantation. The data were produced by immunoSEQ multiplex PCR, yet TCRdb's version contains in-frame clones alone and is incomplete. Among 27,000 or so clones, approximately 96% were seen once, and the ten largest hold approximately 1.5%. The source material was peripheral blood mononuclear cells. These TCRs come from a man aged 50 to 60 in good health. Some clones in this sample may be carry-over from other donors' samples. Both conserved end residues are part of each CDR3. The D gene is left open where the match is weak. Rows may omit the clone size; those that give it use once, few, many or a size class.

>-|TRBJ2-2|TRBD2|TRBV4-3
TGCGCCAGCAGCCAAGACCCCCGGGGGGACACCGGGGAGCTGTTTTTT
CASSQDPRGDTGELFF
>once|TRBJ1-2|TRBD1|TRBV28
TGTGCCAGCAGTTCTACTCTTCCGGGACAGATCTATGGCTACACCTTC
CASSSTLPGQIYGYTF
>-|TRBJ2-5|-|TRBV5-1
TGCGCCAGCAGCCCCCGACGGATCCAAGAGACCCAGTACTTC
CASSPRRIQETQYF
>once|TRBJ1-4|TRBD1|TRBV9
TGTGCCAGCAGCGTAGGGGGACAGGGGGCGCGAGGACTGTTTTTT
CASSVGGQGARGLFF
>-|TRBJ1-1|-|TRBV28
TGTGCCAGCAGTTTACCCTATCCCTTGAACACTGAAGCTTTCTTT
CASSLPYPLNTEAFF
>-|TRBJ1-1|-|TRBV2
TGTGCCAGCAGTGCGACTGCATCGGGCTCTTCTGAAGCTTTCTTT
CASSATASGSSEAFF
>-|TRBJ1-6|-|TRBV19
TGTGCCAGTAGTATAGATCTCGGGACCGCGGTGGATTCACCCCTCCACTTT
CASSIDLGTAVDSPLHF
>-|TRBJ2-2|TRBD1|TRBV30
TGTGCCTGGAGTATCCAGACAGGGGGCACCGGGGAGCTGTTTTTT
CAWSIQTGGTGELFF
>-|TRBJ2-7|-|TRBV19
TGTGCCAGTAAAACCGGGTCCCCTCGGGACGAGCAGTACTTC
CASKTGSPRDEQYF
>-|TRBJ1-5|TRBD1|TRBV28
TGTGCCAGCTTGGGACAGGGTAATCAGCCCCAGCATTTT
CASLGQGNQPQHF
>-|TRBJ2-3|-|TRBV11-3
TGTGCCAGCAGCTTAGATTCGGCAGCTAGCACAGATACGCAGTATTTT
CASSLDSAASTDTQYF
>once|TRBJ2-7|TRBD2|TRBV18
TGTGCCAGCTCACCAGCTAGCGGGGGAACCTACGAGCAGTACTTC
CASSPASGGTYEQYF
>-|TRBJ2-2|-|TRBV5-1
TGCGCCAGCAGGCCCGACAGGTTGACCGGGGAGCTGTTTTTT
CASRPDRLTGELFF
>-|TRBJ2-1|TRBD2|TRBV5-1
TGCGCCAGCAGCGCTGTAGCGGGGGGGCGGTTTAATGAGCAGTTCTTC
CASSAVAGGRFNEQFF
>-|TRBJ1-6|-|TRBV2
TGTGCCAGCATGGGATCGGGGGTCGCTTCACCCCTCCACTTT
CASMGSGVASPLHF
>-|TRBJ1-2|-|TRBV5-1
TGCGCCAGCAGCTTGTCGGGGAACTATGGCTACACCTTC
CASSLSGNYGYTF
>-|TRBJ2-6|-|TRBV11-3
TGTGCCAGCAGCCCGAACTCTGGGGCCAACGTCCTGACTTTC
CASSPNSGANVLTF
>-|TRBJ1-1|-|TRBV7-2
TGTGCCAGCAGCTCAGAGGGGCAGGGGTTTAACACTGAAGCTTTCTTT
CASSSEGQGFNTEAFF
>-|TRBJ1-6|-|TRBV11-1
TGTGCCAGCAGCCGCAACAGGGCTACCTATAATTCACCCCTCCACTTT
CASSRNRATYNSPLHF
>-|TRBJ1-1|-|TRBV7-6
TGTGCCAGCAGCTTAATGGGGAACACTGAAGCTTTCTTT
CASSLMGNTEAFF
>-|TRBJ1-2|-|TRBV21-1
TGTGCCAGCGCAAAGAACTCGCTTGGGGGCAAGGTTGATGGCTACACCTTC
CASAKNSLGGKVDGYTF
>-|TRBJ2-5|TRBD2|TRBV19
TGTGCCAGTAGTATAGGACTAGCGGGGGGGCCTGGCGAGACCCAGTACTTC
CASSIGLAGGPGETQYF
>-|TRBJ2-7|TRBD2|TRBV30
TGTGCCTGGAGTAGGGAGGGCTACGAGCAGTACTTC
CAWSREGYEQYF
>-|TRBJ2-5|-|TRBV15
TGTGCCACCAGCAGAGATCGTAGTGGTGGCGAGACCCAGTACTTC
CATSRDRSGGETQYF
>-|TRBJ1-2|TRBD1|TRBV7-2
TGTGCCAGCAGCTTATTCACAGGGGATGGTGGCTACACCTTC
CASSLFTGDGGYTF
>-|TRBJ2-5|-|TRBV5-8
TGTGCCAGCAGCTTGAGGGGACATCCGCGGACAGAGACCCAGTACTTC
CASSLRGHPRTETQYF
>-|TRBJ1-2|TRBD1|TRBV7-3
TGTGCCAGCAGCTCACCCGGACAGGGTACGGATGGCTACACCTTC
CASSSPGQGTDGYTF
>once|TRBJ2-7|-|TRBV15
TGTGCCACCAGCAGAGATGCGGGTATTGGGTACGAGCAGTACTTC
CATSRDAGIGYEQYF
>-|TRBJ2-5|TRBD1|TRBV2
TGTGCCAGCACCTTGCAGGGGACAGGGTCGAGGGAGACCCAGTACTTC
CASTLQGTGSRETQYF
>-|TRBJ2-5|-|TRBV28
TGTGCCAGCAGTTTTGCGGGGGCCCAAGAGACCCAGTACTTC
CASSFAGAQETQYF
>-|TRBJ2-7|-|TRBV6-5
TGTGCCAGCAGTAGGTCCGCGAACTACGAGCAGTACTTC
CASSRSANYEQYF
>-|TRBJ2-7|-|TRBV10-3
TGTGCCATGGGGGAAGACTCCTACGAGCAGTACTTC
CAMGEDSYEQYF
>once|TRBJ2-7|TRBD1|TRBV5-5
TGTGCCAGCAGCCCGGGACAGGGTTACTACGAGCAGTACTTC
CASSPGQGYYEQYF
>-|TRBJ2-1|-|TRBV6-5
TGTGCCAGCAGTTTCTCACAGAGCTCCTACAATGAGCAGTTCTTC
CASSFSQSSYNEQFF
>-|TRBJ1-1|-|TRBV19
TGTGCCAGTAGTCGCGGACAGACCATGAACACTGAAGCTTTCTTT
CASSRGQTMNTEAFF